The clone carrying this T cell receptor (beta chain) was counted at least ten times. The data were taken from a study of T cells in Graves' hyperthyroidism and ophthalmopathy. Researchers took RNA transcripts and amplified the TCR beta CDR3 regions from them. TCR CDR3 underwent first-round RT-PCR with the HTBI primer set. TCRdb re-derived calls from the multiplex PCR reads in MiXCR, one entry per CDR3 protein. Altogether hundreds of thousands of distinct CDR3 sequences are present, about 43% being singletons, with the ten largest covering just over 8%. V lost 6 bases to trimming and J lost 1 base; unmatched junction nucleotides: 1. Germline CDR1 SQVTM, CDR2 ANQGSEA. The CDR3 is 12 amino acids.

The sequencing input was peripheral blood or thyroid tissue (not recorded which). This TCR was sampled from a woman aged 18 to 35 with Graves' hyperthyroidism. The J gene is TRBJ1-1, the V gene TRBV29-1, with 8 positions matching TRBD1. The CDR3: CSVGQGNTEAFF. In nucleotides, the CDR3 is TGCAGCGTAGGACAGGGGAACACTGAAGCTTTCTTT.